What follows are 25 T cell receptor beta chains derived from one specimen sequenced in a study of control samples from healthy donors and cancer patients. TCRdb keeps only in-frame clones here, not all; method: immunoSEQ multiplex PCR. The table includes around 180,000 clones, about 90% detected once. The sample was blood. All receptors derive from a woman in her twenties or thirties in good health.

J is TRBJ1-5 and V is TRBV19; weak D call: TRBD1 (5 bases). The germline V gene encodes CDR1 LNHDA and CDR2 SQIVND (reference sequence). The CDR3 extends over 17 amino acids. V was shortened by 1 base and J by 2 bases, with 15 bases between the two germline ends. Here the CDR3 DNA reads TGTGCCAGTAGTATAGGTATAGCGGGGGTTGGCAATCAGCCCCAGCATTTT. Amino acid sequence: CASSIGIAGVGNQPQHF.

V usage is TRBV9 and J usage is TRBJ1-5; tentative D call: TRBD1 (6 bases). Trimming shortened V by 7 bases and J by 4 bases, and 18 bases separated the two germline ends. The CDR3 totals 15 residues. The germline V gene encodes CDR1 SGDLS and CDR2 YYNGEE. As DNA, the CDR3 is TGTGCCAGCTCCGCGGGCGGACAGAGTAATCAGCCCCAGCATTTT. Amino acids: CASSAGGQSNQPQHF.

This sequence joins TRBV28 and TRBJ1-5; no clear D gene. CDR3 length equals 15 residues. Germline CDR1 reads MDHEN; CDR2 reads SYDVKM. Deletions cut 3 bases from V and 3 bases from J, with 12 bases between. The CDR3 reads CASSLIGISNQPQHF. CDR3 bases: TGTGCCAGCAGTTTGATCGGCATTTCCAATCAGCCCCAGCATTTT.

The chain joins TRBV4-2 to TRBJ2-5, with unresolved D. CDR1 and CDR2 (germline): LGHNA, YNFKEQ. Trimming cost V 4 bases and J 4 bases, with 10 bases left between them. The CDR3 has 13 residues. The CDR3 region has the DNA TGTGCCAGCAGCCCCGTATCGGGAGAGACCCAGTACTTC. It specifies CASSPVSGETQYF.

V usage is TRBV29-1 and J usage is TRBJ1-1, with 7 nucleotides matching TRBD1. V lost 5 bases and J lost 6; bases outside the gene matches: 6. CDR1 is SQVTM and CDR2 is ANQGSEA in the germline V gene. CDR3 size: 12 residues. The CDR3 DNA reads TGCAGCGTTACCAGGGGGGTCGCTGAAGCTTTCTTT. This gives the protein CSVTRGVAEAFF. Using reference TRBV29-1 and TRBJ1-1 for the parts outside the CDR3, the full variable domain is SAVISQKPSRDICQRGTSLTIQCQVDSQVTMMFWYRQQPGQSLTLIATANQGSEATYESGFVIDKFPISRPNLTFSTLTVSNMSPEDSSIYLCSVTRGVAEAFFGQGTRLTVV.

V usage is TRBV2 and J usage is TRBJ2-3; either TRBD1 or TRBD2 may fit D (5 bases each). Looked up from germline, CDR1 is SNHLY and CDR2 is FYNNEI. The CDR3 has 14 amino acids. V lost 4 bases, J lost 2 bases, and 10 bases lay in between. The CDR3 DNA reads as TGTGCCAGCAGTGTTGGGACGGTCACAGATACGCAGTATTTT. As protein: CASSVGTVTDTQYF.

The CDR3 sequence is CASSQTGSNYGYTF. The CDR3 coding sequence is TGTGCCAGCAGTCAGACCGGTTCTAACTATGGCTACACCTTC. The rearrangement uses TRBV28 and TRBJ1-2; no firm D call. V lost 5 bases, J lost 0 bases, and 10 bases lay in between. CDR3 size: 14 residues. Germline loops: CDR1 MDHEN, CDR2 SYDVKM.

The chain couples TRBV6-4 to TRBJ2-7; TRBD2 matches 8 bases. Losses at the gene ends were 0 bases for V and 1 base for J; bases not matched to a gene: 5. CDR1 and CDR2 from the germline V gene are MRHNA and SNTAGT. The CDR3 loop spans 16 amino acids. The CDR3 nucleotides are TGTGCCAGCAGTGACTCGGGAAGCGGGGGATCCTACGAGCAGTACGTC. Protein: CASSDSGSGGSYEQYV.

The chain recombines TRBV10-3 with TRBJ2-3, with a possible D match to TRBD1 (5 bases). CDR3 length equals 13 residues. V was clipped by 10 bases and J by 0 bases, with 11 bases between them. Germline V gives CDR1 ENHRY, CDR2 SYGVKD. This CDR3 is CATRDSSTDTQYF. In nucleotides, the CDR3 is TGTGCCACCAGGGATTCTAGCACAGATACGCAGTATTTT.

This chain uses TRBV5-4 with TRBJ1-1; no firm D call. With 4 bases removed from V and 5 bases from J, the gap between germline ends came to 9 bases. Germline values: CDR1 SGHNT, CDR2 YYREEE (reference sequence). The CDR3 is 12 amino acids. The CDR3 here is CASSHGKTEAFF. The CDR3 DNA is TGTGCCAGCAGCCACGGGAAAACTGAAGCTTTCTTT.

V gene TRBV6-5 combines with J gene TRBJ2-2; D perhaps matches TRBD1 (5 bases). The CDR3 totals 13 residues. Deletions cut 5 bases from V and 6 bases from J, with 10 bases between. Germline V CDR1 and CDR2: MNHEY, SVGAGI. The CDR3 nucleotides read TGTGCCAGCAGTACCCAGGGTCCCGGGGAGCTGTTTTTT. Residues: CASSTQGPGELFF.

The chain recombines TRBV3-1 (or the pseudogene TRBV3-2) with TRBJ1-5; 9 positions agree with TRBD1. This CDR3 spans 13 amino acids. Germline loops: CDR1 LGHDT, CDR2 YNNKEL (reference sequence). The V segment lost 5 bases and the J segment 8 bases; nucleotides outside the gene matches: 4. The DNA for the CDR3 is TGTGCCAGCAGCGGGACAGGGTCGGAGCCCCAGCATTTT. It is translated as CASSGTGSEPQHF.

This clone showed up just a few times. This sequence joins TRBV12-3 or TRBV12-4 and TRBJ1-4, with 7 bases lining up with TRBD1. The CDR3 length is 13 residues. The V gene end was trimmed by 7 bases and the J gene end by 5 bases; junction bases not matched to a gene: 4. The CDR3 spells CASTLTGNEKLFF. The CDR3 DNA follows: TGTGCCAGCACTCTGACAGGGAATGAAAAACTGTTTTTT.

This chain links TRBV27 with TRBJ2-2, with D maybe TRBD1 (5 bases). Germline CDR1 is MNHEY and CDR2 is SMNVEV (reference sequence). The CDR3 sequence is 15 residues long. Trimming took 3 bases from V and 0 from J, leaving 8 bases between them. This CDR3 reads CASSLRQSNTGELFF. The CDR3 DNA sequence: TGTGCCAGCAGTTTGCGACAGTCGAACACCGGGGAGCTGTTTTTT.

The chain carries TRBV19 and TRBJ2-1, with 10 bases aligning to TRBD2. The length of the CDR3 is 16 residues. J lost 6 bases, V lost 3 bases, and 8 bases had no gene match. Germline CDR1 reads LNHDA; CDR2 reads SQIVND (reference sequence). As DNA, the CDR3 is TGTGCCAGTAGTATTTATCGGCTAGCGGGAGTCAATGAGCAGTTCTTC. It specifies CASSIYRLAGVNEQFF.

V is TRBV28 and J is TRBJ2-5; tentatively, D is TRBD1 (6 bases). The V gene's germline CDR1 is MDHEN and CDR2 SYDVKM. The germline V and J ends were trimmed by 5 bases and 3 bases, with 10 bases remaining between them. The length of the CDR3 is 13 residues. Here the CDR3 reads CASSTGQKETQYF. The CDR3 nucleotides read TGTGCCAGCAGTACCGGACAGAAAGAGACCCAGTACTTC.

In its sample, this clone was seen once. V gene TRBV19 combines with J gene TRBJ1-1, with D possibly being TRBD1 (6 bases). The germline gives CDR1 LNHDA, CDR2 SQIVND (reference sequence). The CDR3 covers 12 residues. V was pared by 5 bases and J by 12 bases, with 16 bases between. The DNA for the CDR3 is TGTGCCAGTAGTGTGGACAGAGTTATTACTTTCTTT. Amino acids: CASSVDRVITFF.

This clone was found once. V is TRBV7-9 and J is TRBJ2-1, with TRBD2 as a possible D gene (6 bases). Germline assignment: CDR1 SEHNR and CDR2 FQNEAQ (reference sequence). This CDR3 comprises 14 residues. V dropped 5 bases and J dropped 6 bases, with 14 bases sitting between them. This CDR3 reads CASSRKSTSNEQFF. In nucleotides, the CDR3 is TGTGCCAGCAGCCGAAAATCGACTAGCAATGAGCAGTTCTTC. Filled out from reference TRBV7-9 and TRBJ2-1, the complete variable domain reads DTGVSQNPRHKITKRGQNVTFRCDPISEHNRLYWYRQTLGQGPEFLTYFQNEAQLEKSRLLSDRFSAERPKGSFSTLEIQRTEQGDSAMYLCASSRKSTSNEQFFGPGTRLTVL.

The gene calls are TRBV6-5 and TRBJ2-3; 9 nucleotides line up with TRBD2. The CDR3 consists of 14 residues. Losses at the gene ends were 4 bases for V and 2 bases for J; bases not matched to a gene: 1. Germline V CDR1 and CDR2: MNHEY, SVGAGI. The CDR3 DNA reads as TGTGCCAGCAGTTGGACTAGCGACACAGATACGCAGTATTTT. The encoded protein is CASSWTSDTDTQYF.

The chain couples TRBV4-1 to TRBJ1-1, with 9 positions matching TRBD1. V shed 5 bases, J shed 4 bases, and the junction held 11 bases outside the gene matches. The germline V gene encodes CDR1 MGHRA and CDR2 YSYEKL. The CDR3 is 16 residues long. This CDR3 reads CASSARTGVTGTEAFF. The CDR3 nucleotides are TGCGCCAGCAGCGCCCGGACAGGGGTTACGGGCACTGAAGCTTTCTTT.

The chain couples TRBV3-1 (or the pseudogene TRBV3-2) to TRBJ2-7, with 7 bases fitting TRBD2. From germline, CDR1 is LGHDT and CDR2 YNNKEL (reference sequence). V was clipped by 4 bases and J by 4 bases; unmatched bases: 7. This CDR3 spans 14 amino acids. The CDR3 region is CASSLGGAGYEQYF. The CDR3 nucleotides read TGTGCCAGCAGCCTGGGAGGGGCGGGTTACGAGCAGTACTTC.

The chain employs TRBV28 and TRBJ1-6; D is ambiguous. The CDR3 consists of 14 residues. Trimming removed 4 bases at V and 5 bases at J, with 9 bases between. Germline assignment: CDR1 MDHEN and CDR2 SYDVKM. CDR3 in amino acids: CASSYVRNNSPLHF. The CDR3 nucleotides are TGTGCCAGCAGTTATGTCAGGAATAATTCACCCCTCCACTTT. Drawing the rest from reference TRBV28 and TRBJ1-6, the complete variable domain is DVKVTQSSRYLVKRTGEKVFLECVQDMDHENMFWYRQDPGLGLRLIYFSYDVKMKEKGDIPEGYSVSREKKERFSLILESASTNQTSMYLCASSYVRNNSPLHFGNGTRLTVT.

The J gene is TRBJ2-7, the V gene TRBV28, with D hard to call. The germline CDR1 and CDR2 sequences are MDHEN and SYDVKM. The CDR3 is made up of 12 amino acids. Trimming shortened V by 1 base and J by 13 bases, and 14 bases separated the two germline ends. The CDR3 coding sequence is TGTGCCAGCAGTTTATCCCGCACCGAGTTATACTTC. Amino acids: CASSLSRTELYF.

The V gene is TRBV14, the J gene TRBJ1-2; D is unresolved. The ends were cut back, 0 bases at V and 5 bases at J, with 13 bases in the middle. Germline lookup yields CDR1 SGHDN and CDR2 FVKESK. The CDR3 covers 15 residues. In DNA, the CDR3 is TGTGCCAGCAGCCAAGATAAAGTTGGGAAATATGGCTACACCTTC. Its translation is CASSQDKVGKYGYTF.

The rearrangement uses TRBV5-4 and TRBJ2-7; D gene ambiguous. The V end lost 4 bases, the J end lost 3 bases, and 8 bases lay between the germline ends. Germline V lookup: CDR1 SGHNT, CDR2 YYREEE (reference sequence). The CDR3 covers 12 residues. The CDR3, as DNA: TGTGCCAGCAGCACCATAAACTACGAGCAGTACGTC. It yields the protein CASSTINYEQYV.